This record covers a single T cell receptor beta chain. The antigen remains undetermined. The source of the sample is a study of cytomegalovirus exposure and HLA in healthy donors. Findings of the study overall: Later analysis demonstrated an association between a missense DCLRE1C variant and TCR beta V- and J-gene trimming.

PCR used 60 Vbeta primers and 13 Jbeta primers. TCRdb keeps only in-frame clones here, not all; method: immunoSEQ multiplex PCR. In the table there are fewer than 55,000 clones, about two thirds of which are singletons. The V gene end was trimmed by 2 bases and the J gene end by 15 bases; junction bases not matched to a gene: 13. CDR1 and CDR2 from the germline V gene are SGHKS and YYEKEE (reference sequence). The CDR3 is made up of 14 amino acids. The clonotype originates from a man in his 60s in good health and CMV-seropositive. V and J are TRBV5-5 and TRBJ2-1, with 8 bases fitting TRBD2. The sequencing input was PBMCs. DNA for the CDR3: TGTGCCAGCAGCTTAGGTAGCGGGATCCGGCAGGGGTTCTTC. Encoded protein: CASSLGSGIRQGFF.